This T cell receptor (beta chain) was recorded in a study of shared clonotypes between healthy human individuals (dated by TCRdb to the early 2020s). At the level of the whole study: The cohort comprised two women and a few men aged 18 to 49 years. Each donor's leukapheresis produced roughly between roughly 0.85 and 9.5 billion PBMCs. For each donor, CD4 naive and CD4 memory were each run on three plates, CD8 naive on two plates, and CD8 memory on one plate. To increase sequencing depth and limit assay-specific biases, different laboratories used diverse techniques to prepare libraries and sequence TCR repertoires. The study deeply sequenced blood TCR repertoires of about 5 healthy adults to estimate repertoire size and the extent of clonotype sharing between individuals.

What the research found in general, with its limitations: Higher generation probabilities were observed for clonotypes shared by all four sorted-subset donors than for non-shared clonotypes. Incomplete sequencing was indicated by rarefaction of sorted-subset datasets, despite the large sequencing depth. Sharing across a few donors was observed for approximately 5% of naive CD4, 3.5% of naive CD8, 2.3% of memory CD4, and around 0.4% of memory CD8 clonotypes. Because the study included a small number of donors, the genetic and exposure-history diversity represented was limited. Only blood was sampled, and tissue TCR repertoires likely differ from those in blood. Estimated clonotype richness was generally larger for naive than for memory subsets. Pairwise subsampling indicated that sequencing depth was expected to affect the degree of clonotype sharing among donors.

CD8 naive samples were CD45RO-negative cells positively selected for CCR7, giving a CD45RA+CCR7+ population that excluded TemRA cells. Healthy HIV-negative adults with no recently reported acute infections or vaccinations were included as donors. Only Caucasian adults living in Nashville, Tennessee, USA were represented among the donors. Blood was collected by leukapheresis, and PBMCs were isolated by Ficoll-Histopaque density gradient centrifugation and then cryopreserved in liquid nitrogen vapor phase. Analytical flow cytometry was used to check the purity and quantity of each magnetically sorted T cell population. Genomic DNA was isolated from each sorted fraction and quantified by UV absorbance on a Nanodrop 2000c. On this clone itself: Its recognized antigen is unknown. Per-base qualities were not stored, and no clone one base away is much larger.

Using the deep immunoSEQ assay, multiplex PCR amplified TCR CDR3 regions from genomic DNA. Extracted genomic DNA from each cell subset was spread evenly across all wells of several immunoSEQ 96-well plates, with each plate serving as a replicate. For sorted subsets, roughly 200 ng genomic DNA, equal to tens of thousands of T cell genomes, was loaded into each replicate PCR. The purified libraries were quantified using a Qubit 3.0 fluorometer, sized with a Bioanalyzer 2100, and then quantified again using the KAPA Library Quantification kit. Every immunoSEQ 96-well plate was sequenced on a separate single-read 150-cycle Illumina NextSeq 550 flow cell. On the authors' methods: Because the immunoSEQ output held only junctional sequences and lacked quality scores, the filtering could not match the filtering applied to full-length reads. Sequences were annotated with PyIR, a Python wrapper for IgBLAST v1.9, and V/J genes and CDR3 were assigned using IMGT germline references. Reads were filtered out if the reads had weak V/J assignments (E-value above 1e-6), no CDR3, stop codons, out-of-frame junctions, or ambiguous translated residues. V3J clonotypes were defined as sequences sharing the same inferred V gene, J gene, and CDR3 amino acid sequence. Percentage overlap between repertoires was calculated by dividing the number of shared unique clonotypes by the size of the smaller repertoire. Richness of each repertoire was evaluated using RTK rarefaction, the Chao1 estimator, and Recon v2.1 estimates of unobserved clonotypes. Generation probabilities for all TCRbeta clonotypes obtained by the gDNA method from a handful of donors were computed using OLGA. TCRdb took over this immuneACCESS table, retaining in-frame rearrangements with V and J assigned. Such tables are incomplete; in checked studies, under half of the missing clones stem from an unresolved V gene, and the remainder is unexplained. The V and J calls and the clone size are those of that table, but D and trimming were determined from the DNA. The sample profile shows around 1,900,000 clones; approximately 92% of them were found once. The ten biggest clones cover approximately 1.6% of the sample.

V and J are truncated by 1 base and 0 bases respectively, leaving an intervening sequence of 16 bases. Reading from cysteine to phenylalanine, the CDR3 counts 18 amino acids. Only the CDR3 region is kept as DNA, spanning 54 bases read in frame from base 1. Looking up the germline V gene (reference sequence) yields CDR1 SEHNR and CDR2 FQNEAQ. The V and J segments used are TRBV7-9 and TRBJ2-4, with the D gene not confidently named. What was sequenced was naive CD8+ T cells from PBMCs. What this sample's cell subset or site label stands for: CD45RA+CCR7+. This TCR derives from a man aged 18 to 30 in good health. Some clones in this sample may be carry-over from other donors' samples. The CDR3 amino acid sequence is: CASSLDLVGGVAKNIQYF. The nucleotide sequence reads TGTGCCAGCAGCTTAGATCTTGTGGGTGGAGTAGCCAAAAACATTCAGTACTTC.